This T cell receptor (beta chain) was documented in a study of blood T cell repertoires in COVID-19 (dated by TCRdb to 2018 to 2021). Concerning the study at large: Samples covering the acute and convalescent phases of COVID-19 were provided by collaborators in the United States, Italy and Spain. The repertoires were made available in a free public database intended to serve as a resource for research on the immune response to SARS-CoV-2. A de-identified subject ID, COVID-19 status, age in years and sex were almost always included in the sample metadata. Deeply sampled blood TCRbeta repertoires from subjects exposed to, actively infected with, or recovered from COVID-19 were included in the dataset. The material from the prospective study consisted of cDNA or gDNA derived from T cells, B-cell-depleted T cells, or PBMCs. The samples were drawn from two sources: the first 160 participants of the ongoing ImmuneRACE study, and about 1,300 subjects contributed by 6 global collaborators. HLA class I and class II types, where available, came from metadata supplied by the sample provider rather than from assay-based typing. The investigation overall reported the following: Clinical and demographic metadata were provided uncurated, with the amount varying by source and participant.

The germline V gene (reference sequence) provides CDR1 LGHDT and CDR2 YNNKEL. V is pruned by 0 bases and J by 5 bases, leaving 10 bases of the junction without a gene match. The CDR3 runs 16 amino acids, cysteine and phenylalanine included. Solely the CDR3 DNA is kept, with 48 bases framed from the first base. Each collaborating institution followed its own protocols to collect whole blood in K2EDTA tubes. For TCRbeta analysis, collaborators shipped samples in one of three forms: frozen whole blood, isolated PBMCs, or DNA extracted from either of those sample types. The immunoSEQ Assay, a bias-controlled multiplex PCR, was used to amplify TCRbeta CDR3 regions from genomic DNA. In the original analysis: The number of nucleated cells in each sample was estimated by amplification of reference gene primers within the assay. To quantify the absolute abundance of each unique TCRbeta CDR3 rearrangement, sequence reads were collapsed and filtered. For each sample, productive Simpson clonality was calculated as the square root of Simpson's diversity index across productive rearrangements. The table was pulled from immuneACCESS by TCRdb, which kept in-frame rearrangements only. Such tables lose some clones; where checked, under half of the loss comes from unresolved V genes, and the rest has no known cause. V, J and clone size reflect that table, while D and trimming were determined from the DNA. The table for this sample lists hundreds of thousands of clones; around 88% of them were counted only once. Clones ranked in the top ten supply 4.5% to 6.5% of the sample.

Concerning this clone itself: Its antigen remains unidentified. The record has no base qualities; no much larger clone is one base away.

The sequence links TRBV3-1 (or the pseudogene TRBV3-2) to TRBJ2-7; 7 central nucleotides agree with TRBD2. The TCR comes from a man older than 75 with acute or convalescent COVID-19. The sample consisted of peripheral blood. The CDR3 loop reads CASSQEFRLAINEQYF. The bases read TGTGCCAGCAGCCAAGAATTCCGACTAGCAATCAACGAGCAGTACTTC.